Included here is one TCR beta chain sequence, with context. Antigen: not known. The sample belongs to a study of cytomegalovirus exposure and HLA in healthy donors. Study-wide points: It emerged from a later analysis that several of the most significant clusters appeared to be linked to common viral pathogens. TRBV6-2, TRBV6-3 and some other V segments were unresolvable in 87-base-pair reads.

With 60 Vbeta and 13 Jbeta primers, the PCR was carried out. Repertoires were generated with immunoSEQ multiplex PCR, while TCRdb's copy carries only in-frame clones and drops some. The data show over 70,000 clones, 70% seen once. V shed 1 base and J shed 10 bases, with 12 bases lying between them. Germline CDR1 reads SGHNT; CDR2 reads YYREEE (reference sequence). This CDR3 is built from 13 residues. This sequence originates from a woman between 45 and 65 years old in good health and CMV-seropositive. Sequenced: PBMCs. This sequence joins TRBV5-4 and TRBJ2-1, with D possibly being TRBD2 (5 bases). For the CDR3, the DNA is TGTGCCAGCAGCTTGTCGGGAACATCCGAGCAGTTCTTC. Translated: CASSLSGTSEQFF.